Included here is one T cell receptor beta chain sequence, with context. Antigen specificity is unknown. This specimen belongs to a study of post-analysis software for immune sequencing data. Study as a whole: Progressive-relapsing, secondary progressive and relapsing-remitting multiple sclerosis were among the disease courses included. Study results and caveats: F measure showed strong co-clustering of same-batch samples. Compared with controls, patients had more of 4 to 6 TRBV segments, including TRBV5-6, TRBV5-1 and TRBV20-1. Multiple sclerosis was associated with a significant reduction in normalized Chao1 diversity relative to controls.

The germline V gene encodes CDR1 MNHEY and CDR2 SMNVEV (reference sequence). The ends were cut back, 0 bases at V and 8 bases at J, with 11 bases in the middle. The CDR3 runs to 15 residues. Unique molecular identifiers were built into the TCR beta cDNA libraries. T cells, roughly 0.95 to 10 million of them, yielded a few hundred thousand cDNA molecules. TCRdb reprocessed the PCR reads with MiXCR, giving one entry per CDR3 protein. Here the sample spans approximately 150,000 distinct CDR3 sequences, approximately 30% being singletons. This rearrangement joins TRBV27 to TRBJ1-6; D call uncertain. The source is a girl between 5 and 17 years old with multiple sclerosis. Sequencing used blood. Written as DNA, the CDR3 is TGTGCCAGCAGTTTATCGTTGGAGGGTCATTCACCCCTCCACTTT. Translating it yields CASSLSLEGHSPLHF.